A selection of T cell receptor beta chains follows, all from one sample in a study of response to subunit inactivated influenza vaccine. MiXCR, applied by TCRdb to the RT-PCR reads, yields one record per CDR3 protein. The sample holds hundreds of thousands of distinct CDR3 sequences, roughly 13% seen once. The starting material was PBMCs from blood, obtained roughly 45 days after vaccination. The receptor set was obtained from a man aged 45-60 years who received an inactivated influenza vaccine. CDR3s include the opening cysteine and the closing phenylalanine or tryptophan. The D gene is left open where the match is weak. The size entry is marked missing in some rows and otherwise reads once, few, many or a size class.

- | few | TRBJ2-1 | TRBV6-2/TRBV6-3 | CASSPMPGGQTEQFF | TGTGCCAGCAGTCCTATGCCCGGGGGGCAAACAGAGCAGTTCTTC
TRBD1 | - | TRBJ1-4 | TRBV6-5 | CASSYTGGTNEKLFF | TGTGCCAGCAGTTACACAGGGGGAACTAATGAAAAACTGTTTTTT
TRBD2 | - | TRBJ2-5 | TRBV20-1 | CSASNSGGVQETQYF | TGCAGTGCTAGTAACAGCGGGGGGGTGCAAGAGACCCAGTACTTC
TRBD2 | few | TRBJ2-7 | TRBV10-3 | CAISGQPEKGLAGNEQYF | TGTGCCATCAGTGGCCAGCCTGAGAAGGGACTAGCGGGGAACGAGCAGTACTTC
- | many | TRBJ2-2 | TRBV20-1 | CSARALTGPRGELFF | TGCAGTGCTAGAGCTCTAACAGGGCCGAGGGGGGAGCTGTTTTTT
- | few | TRBJ2-3 | TRBV7-2 | CASSLGVRVPDTQYF | TGTGCCAGCAGCTTAGGTGTCAGGGTACCAGATACGCAGTATTTT
- | - | TRBJ2-7 | TRBV5-1 | CASSPELGGVNEQYF | TGCGCCAGCAGCCCGGAACTAGGAGGGGTCAACGAGCAGTACTTC
TRBD1 | - | TRBJ1-2 | TRBV12-3/TRBV12-4 | CASSSQGARDGYTF | TGTGCCAGCAGTTCACAGGGGGCGCGGGATGGCTACACCTTC
- | few | TRBJ2-3 | TRBV12-3/TRBV12-4 | CASSGSIGVTDTQYF | TGTGCCAGCAGTGGATCGATCGGAGTCACAGATACGCAGTATTTT
TRBD2 | - | TRBJ2-5 | TRBV5-1 | CASSTPGLAGGETQYF | TGCGCCAGCAGCACTCCGGGACTAGCGGGGGGAGAGACCCAGTACTTC
TRBD2 | few | TRBJ2-1 | TRBV5-1 | CASRPTSGGNNEQFF | TGCGCCAGCAGACCTACTAGCGGGGGAAACAATGAGCAGTTCTTC
- | - | TRBJ2-1 | TRBV7-9 | CASSPRDFTNEQFF | TGTGCCAGCAGCCCGCGGGACTTCACCAATGAGCAGTTCTTC
- | - | TRBJ1-2 | TRBV12-5 | CASGLAFFGTYGYTF | TGTGCTAGTGGTTTGGCCTTCTTCGGGACCTATGGCTACACCTTC
TRBD1 | - | TRBJ2-7 | TRBV30 | CAWSGQGIYEQYF | TGTGCCTGGAGCGGACAGGGGATCTACGAGCAGTACTTC
TRBD1 | - | TRBJ1-2 | TRBV19 | CASSRGDKVNYGYTF | TGTGCCAGTAGCAGGGGGGACAAAGTTAACTATGGCTACACCTTC
- | many | TRBJ2-2 | TRBV6-1 | CASKYRVDTGELFF | TGTGCCAGCAAGTACAGGGTCGACACCGGGGAGCTGTTTTTT
TRBD2 | - | TRBJ2-1 | TRBV2 | CASWGLAGLPFSYNEQFF | TGTGCCAGCTGGGGACTAGCGGGGCTTCCCTTTTCCTACAATGAGCAGTTCTTC
TRBD2 | few | TRBJ2-7 | TRBV7-2 | CASRPGTSGVGLREQYF | TGTGCCAGCAGGCCGGGGACTAGCGGGGTCGGGCTACGCGAGCAGTACTTC
- | few | TRBJ2-1 | TRBV12-3/TRBV12-4 | CASSFAGSPYNEQFF | TGTGCCAGCAGTTTCGCCGGGAGTCCCTACAATGAGCAGTTCTTC
- | - | TRBJ1-1 | TRBV5-5 | CASSLFPYNSEAFF | TGTGCCAGCAGCTTGTTTCCGTATAACAGTGAAGCTTTCTTT
TRBD2 | - | TRBJ2-2 | TRBV4-2 | CASSQLAGGLGDGELFF | TGTGCCAGCAGCCAACTAGCGGGGGGCCTCGGGGACGGGGAGCTGTTTTTT
- | few | TRBJ1-2 | TRBV6-5 | CASSYSRNSNYGYTF | TGTGCCAGCAGTTACTCGAGGAATAGTAACTATGGCTACACCTTC
- | - | TRBJ2-4 | TRBV18 | CASSTGFKNIQYF | TGTGCCAGCTCTACGGGATTCAAAAACATTCAGTACTTC
TRBD2 | few | TRBJ2-7 | TRBV4-3 | CASSQDYRELAGVYEQYF | TGCGCCAGCAGCCAAGATTATAGGGAACTAGCGGGAGTGTACGAGCAGTACTTC
- | few | TRBJ2-7 | TRBV4-2 | CASSQPGSGEQYF | TGTGCCAGCAGCCAACCAGGCTCGGGGGAGCAGTACTTC
- | - | TRBJ2-7 | TRBV18 | CASSPLGSGAGVEQYF | TGTGCCAGCTCACCATTAGGATCGGGGGCAGGGGTCGAGCAGTACTTC
- | - | TRBJ1-6 | TRBV3-1 | CASSQDWNSPLHF | TGTGCCAGCAGCCAAGATTGGAATTCACCCCTCCACTTT
TRBD2 | few | TRBJ2-7 | TRBV6-5 | CASSYYRLAGVGIYEQYF | TGTGCCAGCAGTTACTACCGTCTAGCGGGAGTTGGGATCTACGAGCAGTACTTC
TRBD2 | few | TRBJ2-1 | TRBV11-2 | CASSRAGGPSSSYNEQFF | TGTGCCAGCAGCCGGGCGGGGGGGCCTAGTAGCTCCTACAATGAGCAGTTCTTC
- | few | TRBJ2-5 | TRBV4-1 | CASSQSGYQETQYF | TGCGCCAGCAGCCAATCTGGCTACCAAGAGACCCAGTACTTC
TRBD2 | many | TRBJ2-1 | TRBV20-1 | CSARAGTSGNLYNEQFF | TGCAGTGCTAGAGCGGGGACTAGCGGGAATCTCTACAATGAGCAGTTCTTC
- | few | TRBJ2-1 | TRBV29-1 | CSVEDRVTEQFF | TGCAGCGTTGAAGACAGGGTAACTGAGCAGTTCTTC
TRBD1 | - | TRBJ2-7 | TRBV13 | CASSLGTGTGGYEQYF | TGTGCCAGCAGCTTAGGTACCGGGACAGGGGGCTACGAGCAGTACTTC
- | few | TRBJ2-1 | TRBV7-9 | CASSLDLGRNEQFF | TGTGCCAGCAGCTTAGATCTAGGGAGGAATGAGCAGTTCTTC
- | few | TRBJ2-2 | TRBV10-3 | CATRTTGELFF | TGTGCCACACGTACCACCGGGGAGCTGTTTTTT